The 31 T cell receptor beta chains presented below share a single source sample, sequenced in a study of glioma-infiltrating T cells. The iRepertoire nested amplicon-rescue multiplex PCR amplified TCR alpha and beta CDR3s from RNA. TCRdb itself ran the multiplex PCR reads through MiXCR, one entry per CDR3 protein. The sample carries more than 85,000 distinct CDR3 sequences, less than 30% recorded once. Source material: glioma tissue, nonneoplastic brain tissue, or PBMCs (not recorded which). The origin of the receptors is a human donor with low-grade glioma or glioblastoma, undergoing nonglioma brain surgery, or in good health (not recorded which).

In regard to this clonotype: This sequence may be a read error, since a much larger clone differs from it by one base. V usage is TRBV12-3 or TRBV12-4 and J usage is TRBJ1-1; D is unclear. This CDR3 has 13 residues. Trimming took off 7 bases at V and 1 base at J, with 10 bases between the two ends. The CDR3 DNA is TGTGCCAGCACCTCGACGGAGAACACTGAAGCTTTCTTT. It codes for CASTSTENTEAFF.

This clonotype was observed many times. The chain recombines TRBV4-1 with TRBJ1-4, with D possibly matching TRBD1 (6 bases). Germline loops: CDR1 MGHRA, CDR2 YSYEKL. This CDR3 is built from 16 residues. V lost 3 bases to trimming and J lost 5 bases, with 16 bases between them. This chain's CDR3 is CASSQYNDRRNEKLFF. The CDR3 nucleotides read TGCGCCAGCAGCCAGTATAACGACAGGCGAAATGAAAAACTGTTTTTT.

There are many counts of this clonotype. V is TRBV7-9 and J is TRBJ1-5, with D perhaps matching TRBD1 (6 bases). Germline CDR1 and CDR2: SEHNR and FQNEAQ (reference sequence). Between the trimmed V and J ends, which lost 5 bases and 2 bases, there was a span of 16 bases. The length of the CDR3 is 16 residues. CDR3 sequence: CASSLWTVGRNQPQHF. The CDR3 DNA follows: TGTGCCAGCAGCCTCTGGACAGTCGGGCGCAATCAGCCCCAGCATTTT.

The gene calls are TRBV27 and TRBJ2-1; TRBD2 matches at 13 bases. This CDR3 is built from 16 residues. V dropped 4 bases and J dropped 4; count of bases not matched to a gene: 4. CDR1 is MNHEY and CDR2 is SMNVEV in the germline V gene (reference sequence). The CDR3 region is CASSSMTSGGYNEQFF. The CDR3 nucleotides are TGTGCCAGCAGTTCCATGACTAGCGGGGGGTACAATGAGCAGTTCTTC.

This clonotype was observed at least ten times. J is TRBJ2-2 and V is TRBV12-3 or TRBV12-4, with 11 bases aligning to TRBD2. V trimming: 7 bases; J trimming: 0 bases; junction bases outside the gene matches: 10. The CDR3 spans 18 residues. The CDR3 here is CASKVPQTSGANTGELFF. The CDR3 nucleotides read TGTGCCAGCAAGGTCCCCCAGACTAGCGGGGCGAACACCGGGGAGCTGTTTTTT.

This clonotype showed up many times. The chain is built from TRBV20-1 and TRBJ2-1, with D tentatively TRBD1 or TRBD2 (6 bases each). There are 14 residues in the CDR3. Germline V gene sequence: CDR1 DFQATT, CDR2 SNEGSKA (reference sequence). V lost 6 bases and J 2 bases, leaving 14 bases between the germline ends. This CDR3 reads CSAWRGSPYNEQFF. The CDR3, as DNA: TGCAGTGCGTGGAGGGGGAGTCCCTACAATGAGCAGTTCTTC.

This clonotype was observed at least ten times. The chain combines TRBV20-1 with TRBJ1-2; perhaps TRBD1 as D (6 bases). V was cut by 4 bases and J by 3 bases, with 9 bases left in between. The CDR3 totals 12 residues. Germline CDR1 reads DFQATT; CDR2 reads SNEGSKA (reference sequence). CDR3 in amino acids: CSAKQGDYGYTF. The CDR3 DNA is TGCAGTGCTAAACAGGGTGACTATGGCTACACCTTC.

At least ten counts were recorded for this clonotype. The rearrangement links TRBV7-9 to TRBJ1-1; maybe TRBD1 (5 bases). V lost 5 bases and J 3 bases, leaving 22 bases between the germline ends. Germline V CDR1 and CDR2: SEHNR, FQNEAQ (reference sequence). CDR3 size: 17 residues. The CDR3 DNA reads as TGTGCCAGCAGCCCAAAAGCCATTGGGGGGACGGACACTGAAGCTTTCTTT. This codes for CASSPKAIGGTDTEAFF. The variable domain in full, completed from reference TRBV7-9 and TRBJ1-1, reads DTGVSQNPRHKITKRGQNVTFRCDPISEHNRLYWYRQTLGQGPEFLTYFQNEAQLEKSRLLSDRFSAERPKGSFSTLEIQRTEQGDSAMYLCASSPKAIGGTDTEAFFGQGTRLTVV.

This clonotype appeared many times. The chain uses TRBV7-9 and TRBJ1-1; D is unresolved. There are 13 residues in the CDR3. Trimming stripped 5 bases from V and 0 bases from J, with 7 bases between. Germline lookup yields CDR1 SEHNR and CDR2 FQNEAQ (reference sequence). The CDR3 here is CASSPRMNTEAFF. The CDR3 bases are TGTGCCAGCAGCCCCCGCATGAACACTGAAGCTTTCTTT.

This clonotype was found many times. The chain combines TRBV2 with TRBJ2-7; perhaps TRBD1 as D (8 bases). CDR3 length equals 12 residues. Trimming cost V 7 bases and J 6 bases, with 13 bases left between them. From germline, CDR1 is SNHLY and CDR2 FYNNEI. Here the CDR3 DNA reads TGTGCCAGCAATTACAGGGGGGGCGAGCAGTACTTC. Amino acids: CASNYRGGEQYF.

This clonotype was seen a single time. The chain couples TRBV5-1 to TRBJ1-4; D may be TRBD1 (5 bases). Germline V gene sequence: CDR1 SGHRS, CDR2 YFSETQ. Between the trimmed V and J ends, which lost 5 bases and 5 bases, there was a span of 22 bases. The CDR3 sequence is 17 residues long. The DNA for the CDR3 is TGCGCCAGCAGTTTTTTCGGACGGGGGATTGGGAATGAAAAACTGTTTTTT. Translating it yields CASSFFGRGIGNEKLFF.

The count of this clonotype is one. A much bigger clone sits one base away, suggesting this may be a read error. The chain is built from TRBV24-1 and TRBJ2-3; D possibly corresponds to TRBD2 (6 bases). Per the germline V gene, CDR1 is KGHDR and CDR2 is SFDVKD. CDR3 length equals 15 residues. V lost 3 bases, J lost 3 bases, and 12 bases lay in between. CDR3 residues: CATSDANGRTDTQYF. The CDR3 coding sequence is TGTGCCACCAGTGATGCTAATGGGAGGACAGATACGCAGTATTTT.

This clonotype appeared many times. DNA for the CDR3: TGCAGTGCTAGAGATCCGAGCCTAGCGGGAGGGCCGGAAAATGAGCAGTTCTTC. As protein: CSARDPSLAGGPENEQFF. The chain couples TRBV20-1 to TRBJ2-1; 12 bases are shared with TRBD2. CDR3 length equals 18 residues. Per germline, CDR1 DFQATT and CDR2 SNEGSKA (reference sequence). V lost 0 bases, J lost 7 bases, and 13 bases stayed unmatched.

This CDR3 reads CSVDRTTTHSYNEQFF. CDR3 coding DNA: TGCAGCGTTGACAGGACTACAACCCACTCCTACAATGAGCAGTTCTTC. J is TRBJ2-1 and V is TRBV29-1; tentatively, D is TRBD2 (6 bases). The CDR3 contains 16 residues. From germline, CDR1 is SQVTM and CDR2 ANQGSEA. Trimming pared 3 bases from V and 0 bases from J, leaving 15 bases between.

This clonotype has a count of ten or more. DNA of the CDR3: TGTGCCATCAGTGGCCTCACAGGGGAGGGCGAGCAGTACTTC. The encoded protein is CAISGLTGEGEQYF. The chain carries TRBV10-3 and TRBJ2-7; D may be TRBD1 or TRBD2 (7 bases each). The germline V and J ends were trimmed by 4 bases and 6 bases, with 16 bases remaining between them. The CDR3 has 14 amino acids. Germline V lookup: CDR1 ENHRY, CDR2 SYGVKD.

This clonotype was counted many times. The chain uses TRBV7-6 and TRBJ2-1; D is ambiguous. Germline assignment: CDR1 SGHVS and CDR2 FNYEAQ. The V and J ends lost 4 bases and 6 bases respectively, with 4 bases between them. The length of the CDR3 is 11 residues. The CDR3 DNA is TGTGCCAGCAGCTCCATCAATGAGCAGTTCTTC. Amino acids: CASSSINEQFF.

This clonotype was recorded at least ten times. CDR3: CASSRRVGNTIYF. The CDR3 region has the DNA TGTGCCAGCAGCCGAAGGGTCGGAAACACCATATATTTT. The rearrangement uses TRBV14 and TRBJ1-3, with D unclear. The ends were cut back, 4 bases at V and 4 bases at J, with 8 bases in the middle. CDR1 and CDR2 (germline): SGHDN, FVKESK. This CDR3 has 13 amino acids. Drawing the rest from reference TRBV14 and TRBJ1-3, the complete variable domain is EAGVTQFPSHSVIEKGQTVTLRCDPISGHDNLYWYRRVMGKEIKFLLHFVKESKQDESGMPNNRFLAERTGGTYSTLKVQPAELEDSGVYFCASSRRVGNTIYFGEGSWLTVV.

To note about this clonotype: This may arise from a read error, as a much more abundant clone is one base away. The chain couples TRBV29-1 to TRBJ2-7, with a possible D match to TRBD2 (5 bases). CDR1 and CDR2 (germline): SQVTM, ANQGSEA. This CDR3 comprises 13 residues. V lost 4 bases and J lost 0, with 10 bases in between. CDR3 nucleotide sequence: TGCAGCGTTGCCGGGGTTAGCTCCTACGAGCAGTACTTC. Its translation: CSVAGVSSYEQYF.

This clonotype was seen a few times. The chain carries TRBV5-1 and TRBJ2-5, with D uncertain. Per germline, CDR1 SGHRS and CDR2 YFSETQ. The CDR3 extends over 14 amino acids. Trimming took 0 bases from V and 4 from J, leaving 10 bases between them. The CDR3 DNA reads TGCGCCAGCAGCTTGGGCTCGTTGAGAGAGACCCAGTACTTC. Protein: CASSLGSLRETQYF.

Only a few counts were recorded for this clonotype. With a much larger clone just one base away, this may be a read error. The chain is built from TRBV7-9 and TRBJ1-4; the D is unclear. The length of the CDR3 is 16 residues. CDR1 and CDR2 from the germline V gene are SEHNR and FQNEAQ (reference sequence). The V gene lost 5 bases and the J gene lost 0 bases, with 13 bases spanning the gap. The CDR3 is CASSRLLQTTNEKLFF. CDR3 coding DNA: TGTGCCAGCAGCCGACTCTTGCAGACAACTAATGAAAAACTGTTTTTT.

The table lists this clonotype with many counts. The chain uses TRBV7-2 and TRBJ1-5; D is unclear. Germline assignment: CDR1 SGHTA and CDR2 FQGNSA. V was clipped by 1 base and J by 6 bases, with 7 bases between them. This CDR3 spans 13 amino acids. CDR3 in amino acids: CASSLGAAQPQHF. As DNA, the CDR3 is TGTGCCAGCAGCTTAGGGGCAGCTCAGCCCCAGCATTTT.

As concerns this clonotype: A much larger clone lies a single base off, so this may be a read error. This chain's CDR3 is CAINLGTAPTYEQYF. CDR3 coding DNA: TGCGCCATCAACTTGGGGACAGCTCCGACCTACGAGCAGTACTTC. This sequence joins TRBV5-1 and TRBJ2-7; TRBD1 aligns across 7 bases. The CDR3 loop spans 15 amino acids. CDR1 SGHRS and CDR2 YFSETQ come from the germline V gene. Trimming took 9 bases from V and 2 from J; bases not matched to a gene: 14.

The V call is TRBV3-1, the J call TRBJ2-6, with no clear D. Germline-derived CDR1 and CDR2 are LGHDT and YNNKEL (reference sequence). The CDR3 is 13 amino acids. The V and J ends lost 2 bases and 4 bases respectively, with 3 bases between them. In nucleotides, the CDR3 is TGTGCCAGCAGCCAATCCGGGGCCAACGTCCTGACTTTC. It codes for CASSQSGANVLTF.

The sample holds many counts of this clonotype. This chain connects TRBV6-7 to TRBJ2-7; D is perhaps TRBD2 (5 bases). TRBV6-7 is an ORF, with its function uncertain. Trimming cost V 0 bases and J 0 bases, with 15 bases left between them. The CDR3 spans 17 residues. CDR3 sequence (DNA): TGTGCCAGCAGTTACTCGAGATTGAGCGGCGTCTCCTACGAGCAGTACTTC. This gives the protein CASSYSRLSGVSYEQYF.

The chain joins TRBV7-9 to TRBJ2-3; D unclear. The V end lost 2 bases, the J end lost 1 base, and 7 bases lay between the germline ends. Looked up from germline, CDR1 is SEHNR and CDR2 is FQNEAQ (reference sequence). The CDR3 spans 14 residues. DNA for the CDR3: TGTGCCAGCAGCTTATCAGAGCGCACAGATACGCAGTATTTT. It translates to CASSLSERTDTQYF.

This clonotype was seen at least ten times. The V and J genes are TRBV12-3 or TRBV12-4 and TRBJ1-5, with 9 bases aligning to TRBD1. V was pared by 7 bases and J by 4 bases, with 11 bases of the junction left unmatched. The CDR3 extends over 16 amino acids. CDR3 amino acids: CASTLGGQGGNQPQHF. The CDR3 DNA reads as TGTGCCAGCACCCTCGGGGGACAGGGAGGAAATCAGCCCCAGCATTTT.

As concerns this clonotype: Just one base apart from a much larger clone, this may be a read error. This chain joins TRBV24-1 and TRBJ1-2; maybe TRBD1 (5 bases). The germline V gene encodes CDR1 KGHDR and CDR2 SFDVKD. The CDR3 extends over 13 amino acids. Written as DNA, the CDR3 is TGTGACACCAGCCCAACGGGACACTATGGCTACACCTTC. Translating it yields CDTSPTGHYGYTF.

This clonotype was recorded a few times. The chain is built from TRBV29-1 and TRBJ2-7; D not certain. V lost 7 bases and J lost 1, with 11 bases in between. The CDR3 contains 12 residues. Germline V lookup: CDR1 SQVTM, CDR2 ANQGSEA. The CDR3 DNA reads TGCAGCGGCCGTGTGGGATCCTACGAGCAGTACTTC. Its protein product is CSGRVGSYEQYF.

This clonotype was picked up many times. The gene calls are TRBV29-1 and TRBJ2-7; 9 nucleotides agree with TRBD1. The CDR3 loop spans 14 amino acids. The germline gives CDR1 SQVTM, CDR2 ANQGSEA. Unmatched junction bases numbered 7, after V lost 4 bases and J lost 3 bases. The CDR3 region has the DNA TGCAGCGTTGGTAAGGACAGGGGATTCTACGAGCAGTACTTC. Translation gives CSVGKDRGFYEQYF.

This clonotype was counted many times. The V and J genes are TRBV27 and TRBJ2-1, with D possibly TRBD1 on 6 matching bases. Germline CDR1 and CDR2: MNHEY and SMNVEV (reference sequence). With 7 bases removed from V and 0 bases from J, the gap between germline ends came to 13 bases. The CDR3 is made up of 15 amino acids. CDR3 DNA: TGTGCCAGCAACGCGGACAGCAGCTCCTACAATGAGCAGTTCTTC. This sequence encodes CASNADSSSYNEQFF.

This chain uses TRBV4-3 with TRBJ2-3; possible D gene TRBD1, 6 bases. Germline CDR1 LGHNA, CDR2 YSLEER. The CDR3 is 17 amino acids. V was trimmed by 0 bases and J by 4 bases, leaving 17 bases between them. CDR3 nucleotide sequence: TGCGCCAGCAGCCAAGAGGAAATGGACAGTGCAGCAGATACGCAGTATTTT. Amino acid sequence: CASSQEEMDSAADTQYF.